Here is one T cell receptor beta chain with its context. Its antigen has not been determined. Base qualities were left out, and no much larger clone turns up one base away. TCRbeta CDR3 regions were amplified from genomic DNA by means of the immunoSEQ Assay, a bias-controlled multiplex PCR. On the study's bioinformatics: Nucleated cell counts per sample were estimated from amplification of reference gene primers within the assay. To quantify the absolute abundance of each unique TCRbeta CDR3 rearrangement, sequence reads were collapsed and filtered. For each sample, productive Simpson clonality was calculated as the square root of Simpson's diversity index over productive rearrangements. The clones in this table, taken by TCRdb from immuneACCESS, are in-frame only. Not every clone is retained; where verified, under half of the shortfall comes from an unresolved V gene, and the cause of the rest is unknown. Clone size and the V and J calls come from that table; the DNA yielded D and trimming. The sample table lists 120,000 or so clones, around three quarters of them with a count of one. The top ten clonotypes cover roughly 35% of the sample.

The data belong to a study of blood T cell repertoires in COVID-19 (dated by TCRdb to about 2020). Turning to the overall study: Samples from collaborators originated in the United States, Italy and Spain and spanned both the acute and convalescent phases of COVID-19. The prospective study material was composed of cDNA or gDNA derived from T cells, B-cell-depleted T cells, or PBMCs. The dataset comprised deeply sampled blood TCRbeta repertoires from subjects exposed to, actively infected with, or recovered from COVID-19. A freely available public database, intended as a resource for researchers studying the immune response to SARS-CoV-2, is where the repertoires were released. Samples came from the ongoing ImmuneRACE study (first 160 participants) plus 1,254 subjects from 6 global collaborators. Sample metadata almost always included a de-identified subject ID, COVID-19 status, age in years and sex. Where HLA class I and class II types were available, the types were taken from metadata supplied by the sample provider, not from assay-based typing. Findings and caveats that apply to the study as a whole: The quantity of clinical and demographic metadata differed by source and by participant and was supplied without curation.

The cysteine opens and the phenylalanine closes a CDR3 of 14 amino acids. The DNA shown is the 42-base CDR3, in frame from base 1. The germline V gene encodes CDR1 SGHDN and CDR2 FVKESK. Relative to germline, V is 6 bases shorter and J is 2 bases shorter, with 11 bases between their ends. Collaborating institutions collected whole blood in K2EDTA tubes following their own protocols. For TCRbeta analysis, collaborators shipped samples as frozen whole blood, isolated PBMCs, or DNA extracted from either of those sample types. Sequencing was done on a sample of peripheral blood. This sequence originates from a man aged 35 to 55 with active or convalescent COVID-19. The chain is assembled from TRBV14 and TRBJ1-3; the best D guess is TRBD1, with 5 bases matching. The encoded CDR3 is CASSRQGAGNTIYF. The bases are TGTGCCAGCAGTCGTCAGGGTGCTGGAAACACCATATATTTT. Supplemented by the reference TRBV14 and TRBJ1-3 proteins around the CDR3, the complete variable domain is EAGVTQFPSHSVIEKGQTVTLRCDPISGHDNLYWYRRVMGKEIKFLLHFVKESKQDESGMPNNRFLAERTGGTYSTLKVQPAELEDSGVYFCASSRQGAGNTIYFGEGSWLTVV.